These T cell receptor beta chains were read from a single sample in a study of blood T cells in healthy people across ages. A single record per CDR3 protein comes from TCRdb applying MiXCR to the 5' RACE reads. The sample includes 700,000 to 800,000 distinct CDR3 sequences, roughly 41% of them seen just once. Sample: blood. Every receptor here comes from a woman in her sixties or seventies in good health. The CDR3 runs from the conserved cysteine through the conserved F or W. Fields, in order: clone size, D gene, J gene, V gene, CDR3 DNA, CDR3 protein. A D gene is named only where the DNA matches it firmly. The size of a clone is reported for some rows only, either as once, few or many, or as a class for expanded clones.

clone_size: few
d_call: TRBD1
j_call: TRBJ2-5
v_call: TRBV10-3
cdr3_nt: TGTGCCATCAGTGAGGGACAGGGAAAAGAGACCCAGTACTTC
cdr3_aa: CAISEGQGKETQYF

clone_size: few
d_call: .
j_call: TRBJ1-2
v_call: TRBV5-6
cdr3_nt: TGTGCCAGCAGCGCGGGGGGGCCCTATGGCTACACCTTC
cdr3_aa: CASSAGGPYGYTF

clone_size: many
d_call: .
j_call: TRBJ2-3
v_call: TRBV29-1
cdr3_nt: TGCAGCGTTAATGACGGGCCTCACACAGATACGCAGTATTTT
cdr3_aa: CSVNDGPHTDTQYF

clone_size: .
d_call: .
j_call: TRBJ2-1
v_call: TRBV20-1
cdr3_nt: TGCAATGCTAGGGCCATGAGCGGACGATCAAACAATGAGCAGTTCTTC
cdr3_aa: CNARAMSGRSNNEQFF

clone_size: .
d_call: TRBD1
j_call: TRBJ1-2
v_call: TRBV27
cdr3_nt: TGTGCCACCCTGACAGGGGCCTATGGCTACACCTTC
cdr3_aa: CATLTGAYGYTF

clone_size: .
d_call: TRBD2
j_call: TRBJ2-1
v_call: TRBV19
cdr3_nt: TGTGCCAGTAGTATGGGGGCTAGCGGGACCTACGAGCAGTTCTTC
cdr3_aa: CASSMGASGTYEQFF

clone_size: few
d_call: .
j_call: TRBJ2-3
v_call: TRBV3-1
cdr3_nt: TGTGCCAGCAGTTCAGTAGGAGGAAAAGCATCAGATACGCAGTATTTT
cdr3_aa: CASSSVGGKASDTQYF

clone_size: .
d_call: TRBD2
j_call: TRBJ2-5
v_call: TRBV28
cdr3_nt: TGTGTTCGCGGGCTAGCGGGAGAAGAGACCCAGTACTTC
cdr3_aa: CVRGLAGEETQYF

clone_size: many
d_call: TRBD1
j_call: TRBJ2-2
v_call: TRBV7-7
cdr3_nt: TGTGCTAGCAGTCCCGACAGGGGTGGAACCGGGGAGCTGTTTTTT
cdr3_aa: CASSPDRGGTGELFF

clone_size: few
d_call: TRBD1
j_call: TRBJ1-5
v_call: TRBV20-1
cdr3_nt: TGCAGTGCTGAGACAGGGATCAATCAGCCCCAGCATTTT
cdr3_aa: CSAETGINQPQHF

clone_size: few
d_call: TRBD1
j_call: TRBJ2-7
v_call: TRBV6-2/TRBV6-3
cdr3_nt: TGTGCCAGCAGTTACACAGGGGGGCTCTACGAGCAGTACTTC
cdr3_aa: CASSYTGGLYEQYF

clone_size: .
d_call: TRBD1
j_call: TRBJ1-2
v_call: TRBV19
cdr3_nt: TGTGCCAGTAGTAACAGGGGGCAGCAAAACTATGGCTACACCTTC
cdr3_aa: CASSNRGQQNYGYTF

clone_size: few
d_call: TRBD2
j_call: TRBJ2-3
v_call: TRBV5-1
cdr3_nt: TGCGCCAGCCTACGTCGCCCTACGCGGGGGGGCCAAGATACGCAGTATTTT
cdr3_aa: CASLRRPTRGGQDTQYF

clone_size: .
d_call: TRBD1
j_call: TRBJ2-6
v_call: TRBV5-1
cdr3_nt: TGCGCCAGCAGCTTGACAGGGGTTGGTGGGGCCAACGTCCTGACTTTC
cdr3_aa: CASSLTGVGGANVLTF

clone_size: few
d_call: TRBD1
j_call: TRBJ2-1
v_call: TRBV6-5
cdr3_nt: TGTGCCAGCATCCGAAAGCGGACAGGGGCCTACAATGAGCAGTTCTTC
cdr3_aa: CASIRKRTGAYNEQFF

clone_size: few
d_call: .
j_call: TRBJ2-1
v_call: TRBV20-1
cdr3_nt: TGCAGTGCTCCTCGACAGTTGGGGGACAATGAGCAGTTCTTC
cdr3_aa: CSAPRQLGDNEQFF

clone_size: .
d_call: .
j_call: TRBJ1-2
v_call: TRBV2
cdr3_nt: TGTGCCAGCAGTCAGACGGATGGCTACACCTTC
cdr3_aa: CASSQTDGYTF

clone_size: .
d_call: TRBD2
j_call: TRBJ2-3
v_call: TRBV5-1
cdr3_nt: TGCGCCAGCAGCCTGACTAGCGGGGTGACAGATACGCAGTATTTT
cdr3_aa: CASSLTSGVTDTQYF

clone_size: .
d_call: .
j_call: TRBJ2-7
v_call: TRBV5-1
cdr3_nt: TGCGCCAGCACCGAGACCCTGGGGAATGAGCAGTACTTC
cdr3_aa: CASTETLGNEQYF

clone_size: .
d_call: .
j_call: TRBJ2-7
v_call: TRBV7-2
cdr3_nt: TGTGCCAGCAGCTTGGCGGACATAAGCTCCTACGAGCAGTACTTC
cdr3_aa: CASSLADISSYEQYF

clone_size: .
d_call: TRBD1
j_call: TRBJ2-1
v_call: TRBV7-3
cdr3_nt: TGTGCCAGCAGCAAACAGGGGGCCGACAATGAGCAGTTCTTC
cdr3_aa: CASSKQGADNEQFF

clone_size: .
d_call: .
j_call: TRBJ2-6
v_call: TRBV6-2/TRBV6-3
cdr3_nt: TGTGCCAGCGAGACGGACAACTCTGGGGCCAACGTCCTGACTTTC
cdr3_aa: CASETDNSGANVLTF

clone_size: .
d_call: .
j_call: TRBJ1-1
v_call: TRBV6-5
cdr3_nt: TGTGCCAGCAGACCCGGGAGCCCGGACGGGGCTGAAGCTTTCTTT
cdr3_aa: CASRPGSPDGAEAFF

clone_size: many
d_call: TRBD2
j_call: TRBJ2-7
v_call: TRBV4-2
cdr3_nt: TGTGCCAGCAGCCAAGAAGCTAGCGGAGCCTACGAGCAGTACTTC
cdr3_aa: CASSQEASGAYEQYF

clone_size: .
d_call: TRBD2
j_call: TRBJ2-7
v_call: TRBV7-9
cdr3_nt: TGTGCCAGCAGTCGTCCGGGACTACCTTACAATGAGCAGTACTTC
cdr3_aa: CASSRPGLPYNEQYF

clone_size: .
d_call: TRBD1
j_call: TRBJ2-4
v_call: TRBV2
cdr3_nt: TGTGCCAGCGGGGGACAGTTCGCATACGGGCAGTACTTC
cdr3_aa: CASGGQFAYGQYF

clone_size: .
d_call: .
j_call: TRBJ2-5
v_call: TRBV18
cdr3_nt: TGTGCCAGCTCACCCCCTGGTATAGCGGAAGAGCAGTACTTC
cdr3_aa: CASSPPGIAEEQYF

clone_size: .
d_call: TRBD1
j_call: TRBJ1-2
v_call: TRBV10-3
cdr3_nt: TGTGCCATCAGTGACCCCGGGACAGTCTATGGCTACACCTTC
cdr3_aa: CAISDPGTVYGYTF

clone_size: .
d_call: .
j_call: TRBJ1-1
v_call: TRBV4-1
cdr3_nt: TGCGCCAGCAGCCAATTCGGAGGTATGGGCACTGAAGCTTTCTTT
cdr3_aa: CASSQFGGMGTEAFF

clone_size: .
d_call: .
j_call: TRBJ1-2
v_call: TRBV10-3
cdr3_nt: TGTGCCATCAGTGAGTCTACCAGGCCCCCCTATGGCTACACCTTC
cdr3_aa: CAISESTRPPYGYTF

clone_size: .
d_call: TRBD2
j_call: TRBJ2-3
v_call: TRBV7-7
cdr3_nt: TGTGCTAGCAACTTGGCCGGGACTAGCGGATCAGATACGCAGTATTTT
cdr3_aa: CASNLAGTSGSDTQYF

clone_size: few
d_call: .
j_call: TRBJ1-2
v_call: TRBV7-8
cdr3_nt: TGTGCCAGCAGCTTAGCCCCAGGGAGTAACTATGGCTACACCTTC
cdr3_aa: CASSLAPGSNYGYTF

clone_size: .
d_call: .
j_call: TRBJ2-7
v_call: TRBV7-2
cdr3_nt: TGTGCCAGCAGCTTAGGAGGGACCCGCTACGAGCAGTACTTC
cdr3_aa: CASSLGGTRYEQYF

clone_size: .
d_call: .
j_call: TRBJ1-2
v_call: TRBV6-2/TRBV6-3
cdr3_nt: TGTGCCAGCAGTTTCACCGGGAGCAACTATGGCTACACCTTC
cdr3_aa: CASSFTGSNYGYTF